This is a list of T cell receptor beta chains from one sample in a study of blood T cells in healthy people across ages. TCRdb reprocessed the 5' RACE reads with MiXCR, giving one entry per CDR3 protein. The table shows about 1.6 million distinct CDR3 sequences, with about 31% occurring only once. Sequencing input: blood. The receptors derive from a woman younger than 45 in good health. CDR3s include the opening cysteine and the closing phenylalanine or tryptophan. A D gene is named only where the DNA matches it firmly. Only some rows state a clone size, as once, few, many or a class for expanded clones.

V gene,CDR3 length,D gene,J gene,clone size,CDR3 protein,CDR3 DNA
TRBV28,14,TRBD1,TRBJ2-4,few,CASSIRQGKNIQYF,TGTGCCAGCAGTATTAGACAGGGCAAAAACATTCAGTACTTC
TRBV9,16,TRBD2,TRBJ2-5,few,CAGSEGLAGGEETQYF,TGTGCCGGCAGCGAGGGACTAGCGGGGGGAGAAGAGACCCAGTACTTC
TRBV20-1,16,-,TRBJ2-6,once,CSAGTLAYSGTNVLTF,TGCAGTGCTGGAACACTAGCTTACTCTGGGACCAACGTTCTGACTTTC
TRBV20-1,14,-,TRBJ1-1,-,CSARVGGSGTEAFF,TGCAGTGCTAGAGTCGGAGGCTCCGGGACTGAAGCTTTCTTT
TRBV27,16,-,TRBJ2-1,-,CASSPRGVDSYNEQFF,TGTGCCAGCAGCCCCCGGGGAGTGGACTCCTACAATGAGCAGTTCTTC
TRBV6-2/TRBV6-3,16,-,TRBJ2-2,-,CASSYFNPGIAGELFF,TGTGCCAGCAGTTACTTTAACCCGGGTATAGCCGGGGAGCTGTTTTTT
TRBV5-1,19,-,TRBJ2-6,-,CASSLKGHHDRSGANVLTF,TGCGCCAGCAGCTTAAAGGGACACCACGATAGGTCTGGGGCCAACGTCCTGACTTTC
TRBV5-1,13,TRBD1,TRBJ1-6,-,CASTQDRVSPLHF,TGCGCCAGCACCCAAGACAGGGTCTCACCCCTCCACTTT
TRBV27,15,TRBD2,TRBJ2-5,-,CASSWAAGGGETQYF,TGTGCCAGCAGTTGGGCAGCGGGAGGAGGTGAGACCCAGTACTTC
TRBV3-1,15,-,TRBJ1-4,few,CASGPTWDIGEKLFF,TGTGCCAGCGGACCAACCTGGGACATTGGAGAAAAACTGTTTTTT
TRBV11-2,12,-,TRBJ2-1,-,CASSLGRYQQFF,TGTGCCAGCAGCTTAGGCCGCTATCAGCAGTTCTTC
TRBV6-1,15,TRBD1,TRBJ1-6,few,CASSLDRDRHSPLHF,TGTGCCAGCAGCTTGGACCGGGACAGACATTCACCCCTCCACTTT
TRBV6-2/TRBV6-3,17,-,TRBJ1-5,-,CASSYSGREGHNQPQHF,TGTGCCAGCAGTTACTCAGGCAGGGAGGGCCACAATCAGCCCCAGCATTTT
TRBV7-9,14,TRBD1,TRBJ2-5,-,CASRIPGTGRTQYF,TGTGCCAGCAGGATTCCCGGGACAGGGAGAACCCAGTACTTC
TRBV10-3,13,TRBD1,TRBJ2-5,-,CAINADRGETQYF,TGTGCCATCAATGCGGACAGGGGAGAGACCCAGTACTTC
TRBV10-3,13,TRBD1,TRBJ1-1,-,CAISDRWDREAFF,TGTGCCATCAGCGATCGGTGGGACAGGGAGGCTTTCTTT
TRBV18,17,TRBD2,TRBJ2-7,-,CASSPSPGLRGDYEQYF,TGTGCCAGCTCACCATCTCCCGGGCTGCGGGGGGACTACGAGCAGTACTTC
TRBV5-1,12,-,TRBJ2-5,few,CASSNPDETQYF,TGCGCCAGCAGCAACCCGGATGAGACCCAGTACTTC
TRBV3-1,14,-,TRBJ2-5,few,CASSRRLGKETQYF,TGTGCCAGCAGCCGGCGATTAGGAAAAGAGACCCAGTACTTC
TRBV6-5,15,-,TRBJ2-1,few,CASSVSGTRDNEQFF,TGTGCCAGCAGCGTTTCCGGGACTCGGGACAATGAGCAGTTCTTC
TRBV20-1,12,-,TRBJ1-2,-,CSAIKNGFSYTF,TGCAGCGCCATAAAAAATGGGTTCAGCTACACCTTC
TRBV25-1,18,-,TRBJ2-1,-,CASSGRTGEGLAPNKQFF,TGTGCCAGCAGTGGGAGGACAGGGGAGGGACTAGCCCCCAATAAGCAGTTCTTC
TRBV9,15,TRBD1,TRBJ2-1,-,CASSTDRGPYNEQFF,TGTGCCAGCAGTACGGACAGGGGACCGTACAATGAGCAGTTCTTC
TRBV27,13,-,TRBJ1-1,once,CASSFRQYTEAFF,TGTGCCAGCAGTTTCCGACAGTACACTGAAGCTTTCTTT
TRBV20-1,12,-,TRBJ2-1,-,CSASITSGEQFF,TGCAGTGCTAGTATCACTTCTGGCGAGCAGTTCTTC
TRBV10-3,14,TRBD2,TRBJ2-3,few,CAISDSGGGDTQYF,TGTGCCATCAGTGATAGCGGGGGGGGAGATACGCAGTATTTT
TRBV19,16,-,TRBJ2-2,-,CASSTNPGRGTGELFF,TGTGCCAGTAGTACCAACCCGGGGAGGGGGACCGGGGAGCTGTTTTTT
TRBV7-9,13,-,TRBJ2-7,-,CASSQSKPYEQYF,TGTGCCAGCAGTCAAAGCAAGCCCTACGAGCAGTACTTC
TRBV14,15,TRBD2,TRBJ2-5,-,CASSPKLAGVGEQYF,TGTGCCAGCAGCCCCAAACTAGCGGGAGTGGGAGAGCAGTACTTC
TRBV5-1,16,TRBD2,TRBJ2-3,-,CASSLNPGGSTDTQYF,TGCGCCAGCAGCTTGAACCCGGGGGGGAGCACAGATACGCAGTATTTT
TRBV5-4,14,-,TRBJ2-1,few,CASSLNRPNNEQFF,TGTGCCAGCAGCCTCAATCGACCGAACAATGAGCAGTTCTTC
TRBV11-2,12,-,TRBJ2-5,few,CASSSPVKTQYF,TGTGCCAGCAGCTCCCCTGTAAAGACCCAGTACTTC
TRBV28,14,TRBD1,TRBJ2-7,-,CASSLANRGLEQYF,TGTGCCAGCAGTTTAGCAAACAGGGGGCTCGAGCAGTACTTC
TRBV20-1,15,-,TRBJ2-7,-,CSATRAQGPQEPQYF,TGCAGTGCTACAAGGGCGCAGGGTCCTCAAGAGCCCCAGTACTTC
TRBV7-9,13,TRBD1,TRBJ2-7,once,CASSLTGGEEQYF,TGTGCCAGCAGCTTGACAGGGGGCGAGGAGCAGTACTTC
TRBV5-1,17,TRBD2,TRBJ2-7,-,CASSLTSPTSAPHEQYF,TGCGCCAGCAGCTTGACGTCCCCTACTAGCGCCCCCCACGAGCAGTACTTC
TRBV20-1,13,-,TRBJ1-4,-,CSASVGREEKLFF,TGCAGTGCTAGCGTCGGGAGGGAGGAAAAACTGTTTTTT
TRBV20-1,12,-,TRBJ1-1,-,CRVVDPNTEAFF,TGCAGGGTGGTAGACCCCAACACTGAAGCTTTCTTT
TRBV3-1,12,TRBD1,TRBJ2-1,few,CASSQTGVEQFF,TGTGCCAGCAGCCAAACAGGGGTTGAGCAGTTCTTC
TRBV21-1,16,-,TRBJ1-1,-,CASSKRARAKGAGAFF,TGTGCCAGCAGCAAAAGGGCTCGCGCGAAGGGGGCGGGAGCTTTCTTT
TRBV29-1,17,TRBD2,TRBJ2-3,few,CSVDGTSGGYRTDTQYF,TGCAGCGTTGATGGGACTAGCGGGGGATACCGCACAGATACGCAGTATTTT
TRBV7-8,14,-,TRBJ2-7,-,CASSFSGLSYEQYF,TGTGCCAGCAGCTTCTCGGGACTCAGCTACGAGCAGTACTTC
TRBV7-2,15,-,TRBJ2-3,-,CASSLVRRGTDTQYF,TGTGCCAGCAGCTTAGTTCGTCGGGGCACAGATACGCAGTATTTT
TRBV9,15,-,TRBJ2-1,-,CASSVGPEGSDEQFF,TGTGCCAGCAGCGTCGGGCCGGAGGGGTCGGATGAGCAGTTCTTC
TRBV25-1,13,-,TRBJ1-3,-,CASSKQAENTIYF,TGTGCCAGCAGTAAGCAGGCCGAAAACACCATATATTTT
TRBV20-1,13,TRBD2,TRBJ2-4,-,CSAAGPQENIQYF,TGCAGTGCAGCGGGACCCCAAGAAAACATTCAGTACTTC
TRBV10-3,15,TRBD2,TRBJ2-3,-,CAISGEGLRTDTQYF,TGTGCCATCAGCGGGGAGGGACTCCGCACAGATACGCAGTATTTT
TRBV15,18,TRBD1,TRBJ2-7,few,CATSRGVGTGLISYEQYF,TGTGCCACCAGCAGAGGGGTAGGGACAGGCCTTATTTCCTACGAGCAGTACTTC
TRBV24-1,15,-,TRBJ2-1,-,CATSDLNGSGGEQFF,TGTGCCACCAGTGATTTGAACGGGAGTGGGGGTGAGCAGTTCTTC
TRBV3-1,16,TRBD1,TRBJ2-5,few,CASSLRTGKYRETQYF,TGTGCCAGCAGCCTTAGGACAGGGAAGTACCGAGAGACCCAGTACTTC
TRBV6-1,15,TRBD1,TRBJ2-3,-,CASSRGRGRRDTQYF,TGTGCCAGCAGTCGGGGCAGGGGGCGCAGAGATACGCAGTATTTT
TRBV30,13,-,TRBJ2-7,-,CAWTPGRRGEQYF,TGTGCCTGGACCCCCGGCAGGAGAGGGGAGCAGTACTTC
TRBV6-5,13,-,TRBJ2-3,-,CASSYTLGGTQYF,TGTGCCAGCAGTTACACCCTAGGCGGTACGCAGTATTTT
TRBV7-9,16,TRBD2,TRBJ2-5,-,CASSSKQPGLGLPQYF,TGTGCCAGCAGCTCAAAACAGCCGGGACTAGGGCTTCCCCAGTACTTC
TRBV30,10,-,TRBJ1-2,-,CAWGGYGYTF,TGTGCCTGGGGGGGCTATGGCTACACCTTC
TRBV7-9,16,TRBD2,TRBJ2-3,-,CASSAWTSGSTDTQYF,TGTGCCAGCAGCGCCTGGACTAGCGGGAGCACAGATACGCAGTATTTT
TRBV7-9,12,-,TRBJ2-2,-,CASSPLKGGLFF,TGTGCCAGCAGCCCGTTGAAGGGAGGGCTGTTTTTT
TRBV3-1,14,TRBD1,TRBJ1-1,-,CASSQDIGGIEAFF,TGTGCCAGCAGCCAAGATATAGGGGGCATTGAAGCTTTCTTT
TRBV11-2,14,TRBD1,TRBJ2-7,-,CASSFQGETYEQYF,TGTGCCAGCAGTTTTCAGGGGGAAACCTACGAGCAGTACTTC
TRBV5-5,15,TRBD1,TRBJ2-1,few,CASSWGQGEYNEQFF,TGTGCCAGCAGCTGGGGACAGGGGGAATACAATGAGCAGTTCTTC